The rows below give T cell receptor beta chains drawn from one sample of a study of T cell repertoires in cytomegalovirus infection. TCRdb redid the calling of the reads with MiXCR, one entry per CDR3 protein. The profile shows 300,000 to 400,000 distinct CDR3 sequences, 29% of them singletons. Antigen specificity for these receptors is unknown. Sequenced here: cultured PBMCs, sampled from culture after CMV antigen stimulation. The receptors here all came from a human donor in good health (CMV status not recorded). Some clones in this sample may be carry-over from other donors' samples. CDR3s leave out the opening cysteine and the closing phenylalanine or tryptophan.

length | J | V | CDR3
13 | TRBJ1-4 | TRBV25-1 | ASSEVETVDEKLF
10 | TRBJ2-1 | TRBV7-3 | ASSLTSSRTF
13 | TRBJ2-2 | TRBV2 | ASTRGRSNTGELF
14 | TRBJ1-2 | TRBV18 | ASSPGRATFDYGYT
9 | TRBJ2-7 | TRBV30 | AWTDSYEQY
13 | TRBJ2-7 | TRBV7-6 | ASSPSTGGSYEQY
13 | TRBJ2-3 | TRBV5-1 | ASSLTGRSTDTQY
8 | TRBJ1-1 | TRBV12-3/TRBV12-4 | ASMRTEAF
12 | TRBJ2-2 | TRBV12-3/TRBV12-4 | ASSPARKSGELF
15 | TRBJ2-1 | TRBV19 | ASSRGRGEGGFNEQF
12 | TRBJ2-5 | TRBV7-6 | ASSPPGTEETQY